Each of the 2 T cell receptor beta chains below was sequenced from the same sample in a study of OX40 agonist ivuxolimab in advanced cancers. The protocol was immunoSEQ multiplex PCR, while the TCRdb copy is restricted to in-frame clones and leaves out a portion. The sample has tens of thousands of clones, around 88% seen once. The specimen was CD4+ or CD8+ T cells sorted from blood, collected in a trial of the OX40 agonist ivuxolimab. The receptors were sampled from an adult with an advanced solid tumor such as melanoma, head and neck, liver or kidney cancer.

This sequence joins TRBV9 and TRBJ1-1; D remains unclear. The CDR3 spans 13 residues. With 0 bases removed from V and 1 base from J, the gap between germline ends came to 4 bases. Germline loops: CDR1 SGDLS, CDR2 YYNGEE. The CDR3 nucleotides read TGTGCCAGCAGCGTAGGGGCGAACACTGAAGCTTTCTTT. Its protein product is CASSVGANTEAFF.

About this clone itself: A much larger clone differs by one base, so this may be a read error. At the DNA level, this CDR3 is encoded by other sequences in the same sample as well. The gene calls are TRBV5-4 and TRBJ1-1; 8 nucleotides line up with TRBD1. The CDR3 sequence is 17 residues long. Per the germline V gene, CDR1 is SGHNT and CDR2 is YYREEE (reference sequence). CDR3 residues: CASSWRTGPGMNTEAFF. As DNA, the CDR3 is TGTGCCAGCAGCTGGAGGACAGGGCCAGGGATGAACACTGAAGCTTTTTTT.